This record concerns one T cell receptor (beta chain) sequence. Its target antigen remains unknown. One base away there is no much larger clone; base qualities are not given. Library construction relied on the immunoSEQ multiplex PCR assay. A mixture of 60 forward primers for TCR Vbeta segments and 13 reverse primers for TCR Jbeta segments was used in the multiplex PCR. A multiplex PCR assay on genomic DNA amplified the CDR3 region of rearranged TCR beta genes. On the Illumina HiSeq System, the amplified TCR beta libraries were sequenced as 87-base-pair reads. Turning to the authors' computational methods: In a later analysis, roughly 80 million unique TCR beta chains were counted across the roughly 610 repertoires, and around 11 million of these chains were shared by at least two donors. Raw reads were error-corrected and collapsed into unique sequences with a nearest-neighbor algorithm that merged closely related sequences to remove PCR and sequencing errors. CDR3 sequences were aligned to IMGT reference sequences to assign V, D and J gene segments. Each retained sequence needed at least a six-nucleotide match to both a V gene segment and a J gene segment. A rearrangement was called productive if the CDR3 had no stop codons and remained in frame with V and J, and every other rearrangement was called non-productive. CDR3 was defined according to IMGT convention as the region running from the second conserved V-encoded cysteine to the conserved J-encoded phenylalanine. The earlier analysis of 587 of the donors excluded sequences that lacked an unambiguous match to a single V gene segment. In an earlier analysis of several hundred of the donors, V segments were called functional above 56.7% productive rearrangements and were called segregating when the between-donor standard deviation exceeded 5%. A statistical classification framework was built to diagnose cytomegalovirus status from the catalog of TCR beta chain sequences. V and J gene assignment, in a later analysis, came from comparing TCR nucleotide sequences with IMGT/GENE-DB human TR gene sequences. The TCRdist pipeline was used in a later analysis to assign CDR3 sequences and most-parsimonious VDJ recombination scenarios. A later analysis defined each TCR beta chain by its CDR3 amino acid sequence plus V-gene family, and excluded reads lacking a unique V-gene family. As a way to deal with suspected cross-contamination and a sequencing artifact, a later analysis dropped hundreds of nucleotide sequences that were highly shared and had low generation probability. In a later analysis, a clonal expansion index for each public chain was calculated from normalized within-repertoire ranks of inferred template counts. In a later analysis, generation probabilities were computed using a VDJ recombination model fitted to out-of-frame rearrangements, and the results were checked against IGoR. In a later analysis, TCR-TCR, TCR-HLA and TCR-CMV co-occurrence was scored with hypergeometric tests, and a repertoire-size bias correction was applied to TCR pairs. A later analysis estimated false discovery rates by permuting HLA or CMV assignments 20 times. In a later analysis, co-occurring TCRs were grouped using DBSCAN, and TCRdist sequence similarity was added for clustering within HLA-allele-positive subsets. Co-occurrence clustering excluded repertoires with fewer than 30,000 or more than 120,000 public chains, plus five with anomalous nucleotide sharing. TCRdb took over this immuneACCESS table, retaining in-frame rearrangements with V and J assigned. Such tables are incomplete; in checked studies, under half of the missing clones stem from an unresolved V gene, and the remainder is unexplained. Clone size and the V and J calls come from that table; the DNA yielded D and trimming. This sample holds 150,000 or so clones; 84% were observed only once. The ten most abundant clones make up roughly 6.5% of the sample.

This specimen belongs to a study of cytomegalovirus exposure and HLA in healthy donors (dated by TCRdb to 2016 to 2017). Background on the whole study: An earlier analysis of 587 of the donors reported more than 250 Gb of sequence data and roughly 110 million unique TCR beta sequences from about 179 million T cells. Approximately 300 gigabases of sequencing data and around 88 million unique TCR sequences made up an early release that covered about 640 HLA-typed donors. Of the 300 to 500 genotyped donors, 75% to 85% were placed in the genetic ancestry cluster associated with self-reported Caucasian donors. The study was designed to test whether signatures of past pathogen exposure could be identified by cataloging public T cell receptors. The study profiled the T cell repertoires of hundreds of subjects by immunosequencing and related them to cytomegalovirus serostatus. Along with the approximately 700-subject first cohort, a separate validation cohort of more than 90 different subjects was used. To predict cytomegalovirus infection status, the study combined high-throughput TCR immunosequencing, statistical association of individual TCRs with disease status, and machine learning. A later analysis re-examined previously published TCR beta repertoires from 600 to 700 donors and added high-resolution HLA genotyping to investigate patterns of TCR occurrence. The later analysis used no new phenotypic data to find candidate immune exposures, relying instead on TCR beta sequences and their occurrence across donors. To decide whether each TCR beta V gene segment behaved as functional or pseudogenic, an earlier analysis of approximately 600 of the donors relied on high-throughput TCR beta sequencing. Donor age, sex, ethnicity and CMV serostatus were compiled together with the repertoire data. Genome-wide SNP genotypes for about 55% of the roughly 670 donors were used in a later genetic analysis, which treated that subset as a discovery cohort. Every discovery cohort repertoire had been produced on one sequencing platform. HLA typing included class I and class II loci at four-digit resolution. Typing coverage varied by locus: roughly 620-640 donors for A, B, C, DRB1 and DQB1; under 550 for DQA1; about 600 for DPA1; 450 to 480 for DPB1. Roughly 5 DR-DQ haplotypes were handled as single units for association and clustering because linkage in the cohort was strong. On average, around 240,000 unique TCR beta nucleotide sequences were sequenced per donor among several hundred genotyped donors of the cohort, with approximately 18% of those sequences being non-productive. Overall study outcomes, separate from this receptor: According to a later analysis, parvovirus B19, influenza, CMV and Epstein-Barr virus appeared linked to several top co-occurrence clusters. When HLA alleles, especially DR and DQ, strongly co-occurred, attributing TCR associations to individual alleles was difficult. Broadly in line with IMGT annotations, most TCR beta V segments showed up in productive rearrangements about 87% or about 30% of the time in an earlier analysis of under 700 of the donors. Sequencing depth was assumed to be roughly uniform across donors in the presence/absence analyses, though that assumption may not hold. According to a later analysis, most CMV-associated TCR beta chains appeared to be HLA-restricted, and the HLA associations seemed to be driven largely by CMV exposure. In a later analysis, the rate of TCR association differed among HLA loci, with DRB1 alleles having the most associated TCRs and HLA-C alleles having the fewest. In this cohort, only TCR beta chains were sequenced, and detectable features were limited by the absence of alpha or paired-chain data. A further reported finding was that TCR beta sequences accurately predicted the HLA-A and HLA-B alleles for most subjects in the first cohort. Cytomegalovirus status was reported to be diagnosed by the classifier with high specificity and sensitivity in both the original and validation cohorts. In a later genetic analysis, a missense DCLRE1C variant was associated with V-gene and J-gene trimming of TCR beta chains, and the association was replicated in an independent cohort. In vitro tests confirmed that a few of the cytomegalovirus-associated TCR beta chains recognize cytomegalovirus antigens. Most TCR sequences were observed very rarely across donors, whereas some public TCRs were present in many individuals. In a later genetic analysis, fewer N-insertions in productive TCRs were reported among donors in an Asian-associated ancestry cluster than the roughly 710-donor mean. A cluster of highly shared sequence variants was judged likely to be a technical artifact of the sequencing pipeline. Because counts were too low, more than 15 rarely observed V segments, including chromosome 9 orphons, were left out of the earlier analysis of some 600 of the donors. CMV serostatus was the only immune exposure information available for the cohort. Correlated functional status among segregating V segments might reflect linkage disequilibrium, but an unknown experimental factor could not be ruled out. In a later analysis, about 16,000 TCR beta sequences were associated with specific HLA alleles at a false discovery rate of 0.05. In a later analysis, HLA-associated TCR beta chains were found to be more clonally expanded and to have lower generation probabilities than equally common non-associated chains. HLA typing was unavailable for some donors at each locus, so association tests used only the typed subset. The authors suggested that the approach could potentially be generalized to other disease states and immunological phenotypes. The study gave a list of under 200 TCR beta chains associated with cytomegalovirus.

In total, just over 650 healthy bone marrow donors made up the cohort. Cohort members were all nominally healthy when sampled, although unrecorded immune exposures were likely present. The donor tested CMV seropositive and was one of the 289 seropositive cohort members. Each donor provided a peripheral blood sample, and peripheral blood mononuclear cells were used for TCR beta sequencing. Genomic DNA was extracted from the blood cell samples with the Qiagen DNeasy Blood Extraction Kit. Specimen: PBMCs. This clonotype was obtained from a man in his fifties in good health and CMV-seropositive.

The DNA reads as follows: TGTGCCAGTAGTAGGGGGGAACAGTATAATTCACCCCTCCACTTT. Its protein reads: CASSRGEQYNSPLHF. Here the chain combines TRBV19 and TRBJ1-6, with a weak D call of TRBD1 (5 bases match). V is reduced by 4 bases and J by 4 bases, leaving a spacing of 11 bases between them. The CDR3 holds 15 amino acids from the cysteine to the phenylalanine. The CDR3 DNA has 45 bases and is translated from base 1. CDR1 LNHDA and CDR2 SQIVND are derived from the germline V gene (reference sequence).